These 2 T cell receptor beta chains were all obtained from the same sample, sequenced in a study of blood T cell repertoires in COVID-19. Clones were sequenced by immunoSEQ multiplex PCR, and TCRdb holds only the in-frame ones, with some missing. The repertoire holds more than 85,000 clones, with 80% to 90% as singletons. The source material was peripheral blood. The source is a human donor with COVID-19, enrolled during active disease. The donor label of this sample is uncertain.

The chain employs TRBV7-9 and TRBJ1-5, with unresolved D. The CDR3 length is 14 residues. The V end was cut by 1 base, the J end by 2 bases, with 6 bases between. Germline V CDR1 and CDR2: SEHNR, FQNEAQ (reference sequence). CDR3 loop: CASSLGAGNQPQHF. The CDR3 nucleotides read TGTGCCAGCAGCTTAGGGGCAGGCAATCAGCCCCAGCATTTT.

The chain couples TRBV24-1 to TRBJ1-1; D uncertain. CDR3 length: 15 residues. CDR1 is KGHDR, CDR2 SFDVKD, per germline. Trimming took 2 bases from V and 2 from J, leaving 11 bases between them. The CDR3 coding sequence is TGTGCCACCAGTGATTCAGCCCAGGTAAACACTGAAGCTTTCTTT. It is translated as CATSDSAQVNTEAFF.